These 8 T cell receptor beta chains were sequenced from one sample in a study of T cell repertoires in cytomegalovirus infection. Their antigen targets remain unknown. MiXCR, run by TCRdb on the reads, gives a single entry per CDR3 protein. Here the sample spans approximately 1,000,000 distinct CDR3 sequences, around 29% being singletons. The specimen comprised cultured CD8+ T cells from PBMCs, sampled from culture after CMV antigen stimulation. The receptors stem from a human donor in good health (CMV status not recorded). Some clones in this sample may be carry-over from other donors' samples.

The chain combines TRBV19 with TRBJ2-5; possible D gene TRBD2, 6 bases. Germline CDR1 is LNHDA and CDR2 is SQIVND (reference sequence). The CDR3 extends over 16 amino acids. The germline V and J ends were trimmed by 0 bases and 5 bases, with 16 bases remaining between them. The CDR3 protein is CASSIDGGTYGETQYF. The DNA for the CDR3 is TGTGCCAGTAGTATAGATGGAGGGACCTATGGGGAGACCCAGTACTTC.

The chain joins TRBV12-3 or TRBV12-4 to TRBJ2-5; D gene ambiguous. This CDR3 comprises 13 residues. The V and J ends lost 1 base and 5 bases respectively, with 8 bases between them. For the CDR3, the DNA is TGTGCCAGCAGTTTAGGGGCCATGGAGACCCAGTACTTC. Translation gives CASSLGAMETQYF.

V gene TRBV6-5 combines with J gene TRBJ2-3; the D gene is possibly TRBD2 (6 bases). Germline loops: CDR1 MNHEY, CDR2 SVGAGI. Deletions cut 0 bases from V and 1 base from J, with 17 bases between. The CDR3 has 18 residues. CDR3 amino acids: CASSYSTGGTRGTDTQYF. For the CDR3, the DNA is TGTGCCAGCAGTTACTCTACGGGTGGGACTCGCGGCACAGATACGCAGTATTTT.

This clonotype was seen many times. The J gene is TRBJ2-5, the V gene TRBV7-8, with D possibly matching TRBD1 (6 bases). The CDR3 is 17 residues long. V lost 2 bases to trimming and J lost 4 bases, with 20 bases between them. Germline V gives CDR1 SGHVS, CDR2 FQNEAQ. CDR3 coding DNA: TGTGCCAGCAGCTTAATATATGGGGACATTGATGGAGAGACCCAGTACTTC. It codes for CASSLIYGDIDGETQYF.

This clonotype was observed at least ten times. The genes are TRBV7-9 and TRBJ2-2; D call uncertain. CDR1 and CDR2 (germline): SEHNR, FQNEAQ (reference sequence). V dropped 4 bases and J dropped 5 bases, with 17 bases sitting between them. The CDR3 extends over 16 amino acids. CDR3 DNA sequence: TGTGCCAGCAGCTGGTTGGTCCCAGAGAGGACCGGGGAGCTGTTTTTT. It encodes CASSWLVPERTGELFF.

This clonotype was observed a few times. V and J are TRBV6-5 and TRBJ2-1; D is ambiguous. V lost 2 bases to trimming and J lost 6 bases, with 11 bases between them. The CDR3 loop spans 14 amino acids. Germline assignment: CDR1 MNHEY and CDR2 SVGAGI. The chain's CDR3 is CASSYEPASNEQFF. In DNA, the CDR3 is TGTGCCAGCAGTTACGAACCGGCGAGCAATGAGCAGTTCTTC.

A note on this clonotype: Lacking the conserved final phenylalanine or tryptophan, this CDR3 likely reflects a read error. The chain carries TRBV27 and TRBJ1-3; D possibly corresponds to TRBD1 (5 bases). This CDR3 region has 15 residues. The V end was cut by 0 bases, the J end by 2 bases, with 8 bases between. Germline loops: CDR1 MNHEY, CDR2 SMNVEV (reference sequence). The CDR3 bases are TGTGCCAGCAGTTTATCAGGGGCGACTGGAAACACCATATATTCT. It encodes CASSLSGATGNTIYS.

The chain joins TRBV7-9 to TRBJ2-1; no definite D call. The CDR3 is made up of 14 amino acids. V gave up 5 bases and J gave up 5 bases, with 13 bases separating them. Per germline, CDR1 SEHNR and CDR2 FQNEAQ (reference sequence). This CDR3 reads CASSASNYDNEQFF. For the CDR3, the DNA is TGTGCCAGCAGCGCCTCAAACTACGACAATGAGCAGTTCTTC.